These T cell receptor beta chains were read from a single sample in a study of blood T cell repertoires in COVID-19. Data came from immunoSEQ multiplex PCR; TCRdb stores just in-frame clones and leaves some out. This sample carries 150,000 to 200,000 clones, about 86% of them seen once, and the ten largest clones take under 3%. Sequencing used peripheral blood. These receptors were collected from a human donor with acute or convalescent COVID-19. The donor label of this sample is uncertain. Each CDR3 is given with its conserved first and last residue. A D gene is named only where the DNA matches it firmly. Clone size, where shown, is once, few, many, or a class for clones that have expanded.

clone size	V gene	D gene	J gene	CDR3 protein	CDR3 DNA
.	TRBV6-5	.	TRBJ1-2	CASSYGAGADYGYTF	TGTGCCAGCAGTTACGGGGCGGGGGCAGACTATGGCTACACCTTC
.	TRBV7-2	.	TRBJ1-1	CASSLAVGQNTEAFF	TGTGCCAGCAGCTTAGCGGTTGGACAGAACACTGAAGCTTTCTTT
.	TRBV7-3	TRBD1	TRBJ2-5	CASSQGQGSRAQYF	TGTGCCAGCAGCCAGGGACAGGGAAGCAGGGCCCAGTACTTC
.	TRBV7-2	TRBD1	TRBJ2-7	CASSPRTGTYEQYF	TGTGCCAGCAGCCCGAGGACAGGTACTTACGAGCAGTACTTC
.	TRBV5-6	TRBD1	TRBJ1-6	CASSGGQGQTYNSPLHF	TGTGCCAGCAGCGGGGGACAGGGACAAACCTATAATTCACCCCTCCACTTT
.	TRBV5-4	TRBD2	TRBJ2-7	CASSSWTSGIYEQYF	TGTGCCAGCAGCTCCTGGACTAGCGGGATCTACGAGCAGTACTTC
.	TRBV21-1	.	TRBJ2-7	CAWPGGQGAKSYEQYF	TGTGCCTGGCCTGGGGGACAGGGGGCGAAATCCTACGAGCAGTACTTC
.	TRBV5-1	TRBD1	TRBJ1-4	CASSEGDRVGAEKLFF	TGCGCCAGCAGCGAAGGAGACAGGGTCGGGGCCGAAAAACTGTTTTTT
.	TRBV28	TRBD1	TRBJ2-5	CASSLTGGRKTQYF	TGTGCCAGCAGTTTAACAGGGGGCAGGAAGACCCAGTACTTC
.	TRBV29-1	.	TRBJ1-4	CSVDIPGSNEKLFF	TGCAGCGTTGATATCCCGGGTTCTAATGAAAAACTGTTTTTT
.	TRBV6-4	TRBD1	TRBJ1-4	CARQKRTGSEPEKKLFF	TGTGCCAGACAAAAACGGACAGGGAGCGAGCCGGAGAAAAAACTGTTTTTT
.	TRBV5-1	.	TRBJ1-3	CASTSEATGNTIYF	TGCGCCAGCACATCCGAGGCTACTGGAAACACCATATATTTT
.	TRBV9	TRBD1	TRBJ1-6	CASSAQGADNSPLHF	TGTGCCAGCAGCGCGCAGGGGGCGGATAATTCACCCCTCCACTTT
once	TRBV2	TRBD2	TRBJ2-3	CASSEFRAREGQGDTQYF	TGTGCCAGCAGTGAATTTCGCGCGCGGGAGGGCCAAGGAGATACGCAGTATTTT
many	TRBV3-1/TRBV3-2	.	TRBJ2-1	CASSQVGVYSGEQFF	TGTGCCAGCAGCCAAGTGGGGGTATATAGCGGAGAGCAGTTCTTC
few	TRBV27	.	TRBJ2-3	CASSLRDTQYF	TGTGCCAGCAGTTTGAGGGATACGCAGTATTTT
once	TRBV19	.	TRBJ1-1	CASSYTVNTEAFF	TGTGCCAGTAGCTATACAGTGAACACTGAAGCTTTCTTT
.	TRBV5-6	TRBD2	TRBJ2-1	CASSLITSERNEQFF	TGTGCCAGCAGCTTGATCACTAGCGAACGCAATGAGCAGTTCTTC
.	TRBV4-1	.	TRBJ1-2	CASSLLGGSSNYGYTF	TGCGCCAGCAGCCTCCTTGGGGGGAGTTCAAACTATGGCTACACCTTC
.	TRBV12-5	.	TRBJ2-2	CASGLRQGDTGELFF	TGTGCTAGTGGTTTGCGGCAGGGTGACACCGGGGAGCTGTTTTTT
.	TRBV6-5	.	TRBJ2-7	CASNSLLTTPYEQYF	TGTGCCAGCAATTCCCTTTTGACTACCCCCTACGAGCAGTACTTC
.	TRBV7-8	TRBD1	TRBJ1-2	CASSPNTGGAGYTF	TGTGCCAGCAGCCCGAATACAGGGGGCGCAGGCTACACCTTC
.	TRBV21-1	.	TRBJ1-2	CASRKFTAAEGYTF	TGTGCCAGCAGAAAGTTTACGGCAGCGGAAGGCTACACCTTC
.	TRBV30	TRBD2	TRBJ2-1	CAWSVRGSGGARNEQFF	TGTGCCTGGAGTGTACGAGGTAGCGGGGGGGCGCGGAATGAGCAGTTCTTC
.	TRBV7-9	.	TRBJ2-3	CASSLALRDTQYF	TGTGCCAGCAGCTTAGCGCTAAGAGATACGCAGTATTTT
.	TRBV7-2	.	TRBJ2-1	CASSYRGNEQFF	TGTGCCAGCAGCTACAGAGGGAATGAGCAGTTCTTC
once	TRBV30	TRBD1	TRBJ1-6	CACSGQGNSPLHF	TGTGCCTGCTCCGGACAGGGAAATTCACCCCTCCACTTT
.	TRBV25-1	TRBD1	TRBJ2-5	CASSEGGRGRGETQYF	TGTGCCAGCAGTGAAGGGGGCAGGGGGCGCGGAGAGACCCAGTACTTC
.	TRBV5-1	TRBD2	TRBJ2-5	CASSPRLAGGEETQYF	TGCGCCAGCAGTCCTAGACTAGCGGGGGGTGAGGAGACCCAGTACTTC
.	TRBV14	.	TRBJ2-1	CASSQERGPWKARSYNEQFF	TGTGCCAGCAGCCAAGAGCGGGGCCCATGGAAGGCGCGCTCCTACAATGAGCAGTTCTTC